A single sample gave rise to the 10 T cell receptor beta chains below, sequenced in a study of control samples from healthy donors and cancer patients. Using immunoSEQ multiplex PCR, the repertoire was profiled, and TCRdb retains in-frame clones only, with some absent. The sample records 120,000 or so clones, 85% to 95% being singletons. Sequenced material: PBMCs. These receptors came from a man older than 75 with head and neck cancer.

The CDR3 region has the DNA TGTGCCAGCATTTGGGGGCTGAACGAGCAGTACTTC. Protein: CASIWGLNEQYF. The V call is TRBV21-1, the J call TRBJ2-7; the table's D call, TRBD1, was not checked against the DNA. TRBV21-1 has pseudogene status. This CDR3 region has 12 residues.

The rearrangement links TRBV19 to TRBJ1-2; 11 nucleotides align to TRBD1. This CDR3 comprises 16 residues. V shed 6 bases and J 2 bases; nucleotides not matched to a gene: 8. CDR1 and CDR2 from the germline V gene are LNHDA and SQIVND (reference sequence). CDR3 in amino acids: CASSMDRGRTNYGYTF. The DNA for the CDR3 is TGTGCCAGTAGCATGGACAGGGGGCGAACGAACTATGGCTACACCTTC.

The rearrangement joins TRBV11-2 to TRBJ2-5; no firm D call. CDR1 and CDR2 from the germline V gene are SGHAT and FQNNGV. The CDR3 loop spans 12 amino acids. The V gene lost 4 bases and the J gene lost 1 base, with 4 bases spanning the gap. This chain's CDR3 is CASSSSQETQYF. In DNA, the CDR3 is TGTGCCAGCAGCTCCTCCCAAGAGACCCAGTACTTC.

The rearrangement joins TRBV27 to TRBJ2-1; D may correspond to TRBD1 or TRBD2 (5 bases each). CDR3 size: 16 residues. CDR1 is MNHEY, CDR2 SMNVEV, per germline (reference sequence). Trimming stripped 0 bases from V and 5 bases from J, with 14 bases between. This CDR3 is CASSLSPGRPHNEQFF. CDR3 nucleotides: TGTGCCAGCAGTTTATCGCCGGGACGGCCGCACAATGAGCAGTTCTTC.

There are a few counts of this clone. The V gene is TRBV2, the J gene TRBJ1-5; the match to TRBD1 covers 8 bases. CDR3 length: 14 residues. The V segment lost 7 bases and the J segment 2 bases; nucleotides outside the gene matches: 4. Germline assignment: CDR1 SNHLY and CDR2 FYNNEI. The CDR3 loop reads CASTDRGGNQPQHF. CDR3 DNA: TGTGCCAGCACCGACAGGGGCGGCAATCAGCCCCAGCATTTT.

The gene calls are TRBV9 and TRBJ1-2, with a tentative D call TRBD1 (6 bases). The CDR3 totals 15 residues. Deletions cut 1 base from V and 8 bases from J, with 18 bases between. In germline, CDR1 is SGDLS, CDR2 YYNGEE. DNA of the CDR3: TGTGCCAGCAGCGTATCCCCCGACACAGGGAAGGGCTACACCTTC. Translated: CASSVSPDTGKGYTF.

The chain couples TRBV5-1 to TRBJ2-1; D may be TRBD1 or TRBD2 (6 bases each). The CDR3 has 17 amino acids. Germline CDR1 SGHRS, CDR2 YFSETQ. Deletions cut 4 bases from V and 2 bases from J, with 19 bases between. The CDR3 coding sequence is TGCGCCAGCAGCCGACCCCTTGGGGGGCAGACCTACAATGAGCAGTTCTTC. Translated: CASSRPLGGQTYNEQFF.

This clone showed up just once. The chain couples TRBV11-2 to TRBJ2-2; a weak D match, TRBD2 (5 bases). The CDR3 has 15 residues. The V gene's germline CDR1 is SGHAT and CDR2 FQNNGV. V gave up 1 base and J gave up 7 bases, with 13 bases separating them. The CDR3 DNA reads TGTGCCAGCAGCTTAGTGGCCCGGGGAGTCGGGGAGCTGTTTTTT. Translated: CASSLVARGVGELFF.

The J gene is TRBJ1-1, the V gene TRBV6-2 or TRBV6-3; D is perhaps TRBD1 (5 bases). The CDR3 covers 16 residues. V was cut by 1 base and J by 3 bases, with 15 bases left in between. The germline V gene encodes CDR1 MNHEY and CDR2 SVGEGT. The CDR3 coding sequence is TGTGCCAGCAGTTACTATCCTCAGGGCCTTCACACTGAAGCTTTCTTT. Its protein is CASSYYPQGLHTEAFF.

This clone was seen only a few times. J is TRBJ2-5 and V is TRBV2, with D unresolved. The CDR3 contains 14 residues. Trimming cost V 5 bases and J 4 bases, with 14 bases left between them. CDR1 SNHLY and CDR2 FYNNEI come from the germline V gene. The CDR3 protein is CASSRNRGRETQYF. CDR3 DNA sequence: TGTGCCAGCAGTAGAAACAGAGGAAGAGAGACCCAGTACTTC.